The present entry profiles one T cell receptor beta chain with its context. TCRdb's copy holds only in-frame clones and misses some; the assay was immunoSEQ multiplex PCR. This sample yields about 2.5 million clones, of which under 95% are seen a single time; roughly 0.34% belongs to the top ten. This record belongs to a study of shared clonotypes between healthy human individuals. The length of the CDR3 is 12 residues. Germline V gene lookup returns CDR1 SEHNR and CDR2 FQNEAQ (reference sequence). V was trimmed by 10 bases and J by 6 bases, leaving 14 bases between them. The material sequenced was naive CD4+ T cells from PBMCs. Subset given: CD45RA+ positively selected. V and J are TRBV7-9 and TRBJ2-3, with D uncertain. The TCR was taken from a man younger than 35 in good health. Some clones in this sample may be carry-over from other donors' samples. The CDR3 spells CATSLNVDTQYF. As DNA, the CDR3 is TGTGCCACCTCTTTGAACGTCGATACGCAGTATTTT.